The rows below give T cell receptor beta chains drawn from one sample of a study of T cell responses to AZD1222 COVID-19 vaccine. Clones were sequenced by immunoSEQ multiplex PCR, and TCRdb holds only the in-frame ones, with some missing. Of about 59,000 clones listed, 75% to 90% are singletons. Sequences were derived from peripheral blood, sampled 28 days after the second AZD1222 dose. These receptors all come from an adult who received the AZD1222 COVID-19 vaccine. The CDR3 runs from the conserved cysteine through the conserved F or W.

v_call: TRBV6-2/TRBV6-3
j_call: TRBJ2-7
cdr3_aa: CASSPGLAGVGEQYF

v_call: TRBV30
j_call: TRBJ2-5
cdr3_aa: CAWSTYSGGAGETQYF

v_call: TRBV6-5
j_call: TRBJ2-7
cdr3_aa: CASSLMAGKDEQYF

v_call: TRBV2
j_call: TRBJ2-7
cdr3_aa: CASSRTRGSYEQYF

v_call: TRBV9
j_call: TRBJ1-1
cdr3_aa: CASSVGANTEAFF

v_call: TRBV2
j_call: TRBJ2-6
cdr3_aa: CASSAGIWANVLTF

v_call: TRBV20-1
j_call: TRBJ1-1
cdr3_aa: CSASGVVNTEAFF

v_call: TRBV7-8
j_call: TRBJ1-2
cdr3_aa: CASSLPGTAYGYTF

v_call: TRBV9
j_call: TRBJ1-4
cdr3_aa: CASSVDSREGEKLFF

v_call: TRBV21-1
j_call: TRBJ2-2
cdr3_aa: CATRGTSNTGELFF

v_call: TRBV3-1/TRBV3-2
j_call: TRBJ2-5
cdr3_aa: CASSQVAGGPEETQYF

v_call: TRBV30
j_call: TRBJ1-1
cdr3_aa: CARKEDRNTEAFF

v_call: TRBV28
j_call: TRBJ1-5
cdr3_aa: CASRVGVGQPQHF

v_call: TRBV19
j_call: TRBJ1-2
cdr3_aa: CASSIDNPGLAFFYGYTF

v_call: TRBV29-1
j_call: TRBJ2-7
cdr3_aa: CSVASPGSSYEQYF

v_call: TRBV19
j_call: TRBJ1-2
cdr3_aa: CASSPRDRVLYGYTF

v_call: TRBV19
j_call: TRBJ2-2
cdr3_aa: CASSPRTSGGTGELFF

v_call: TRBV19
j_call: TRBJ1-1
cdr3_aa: CATRDQGQSNTEAFF

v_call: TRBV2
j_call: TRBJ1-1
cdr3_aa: CASSDLGGLRNTEAFF

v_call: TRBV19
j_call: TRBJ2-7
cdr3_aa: CASSIVLPKRGVSSYEQYF

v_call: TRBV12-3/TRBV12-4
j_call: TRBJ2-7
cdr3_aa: CASTGGTYEQYF

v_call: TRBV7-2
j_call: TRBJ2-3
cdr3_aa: CASSSGLAGGGDAQYF

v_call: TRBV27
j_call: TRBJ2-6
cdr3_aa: CASSLWGGPSSGANVLTF

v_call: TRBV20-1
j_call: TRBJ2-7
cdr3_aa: CSASSRLAGIDEQYF

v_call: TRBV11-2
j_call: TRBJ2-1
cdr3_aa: CASSLDSSIPFF

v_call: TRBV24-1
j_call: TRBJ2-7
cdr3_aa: CATSCSYEQYF

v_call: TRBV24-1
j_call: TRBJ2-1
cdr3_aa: CATSDLGQGEAYNEQFF

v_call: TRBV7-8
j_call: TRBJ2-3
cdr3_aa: CASSPIGQQGPASTDTQYF

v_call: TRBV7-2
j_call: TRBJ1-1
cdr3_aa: CASSRWGTEAFF

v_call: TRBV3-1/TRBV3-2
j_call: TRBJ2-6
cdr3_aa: CASSREQGSGANVLTF

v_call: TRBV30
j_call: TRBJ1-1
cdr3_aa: CAWRSSPAGTEAFF

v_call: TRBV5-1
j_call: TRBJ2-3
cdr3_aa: CASRETGFTDTQYF

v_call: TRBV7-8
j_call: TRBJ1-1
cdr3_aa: CASSSTAGGAFF

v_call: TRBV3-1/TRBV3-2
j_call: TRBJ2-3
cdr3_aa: CASSQDGGLAGRGTDTQYF

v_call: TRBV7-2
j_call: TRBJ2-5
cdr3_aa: CASSSTTGLAQYF

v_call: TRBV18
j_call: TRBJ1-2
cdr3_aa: CASSPPIANYGYTF

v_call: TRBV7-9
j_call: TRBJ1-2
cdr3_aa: CASKGGEGGYTF

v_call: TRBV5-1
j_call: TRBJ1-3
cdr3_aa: CASSLASPSGNTIYF

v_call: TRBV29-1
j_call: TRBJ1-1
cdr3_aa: CSVEGRVNTEAFF

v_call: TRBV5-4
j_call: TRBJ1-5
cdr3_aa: CASSLSGSNQPQHF

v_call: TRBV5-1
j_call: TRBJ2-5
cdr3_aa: CASTLGGVRETQYF

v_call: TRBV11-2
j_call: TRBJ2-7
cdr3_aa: CASSSGTSGLYEQYF

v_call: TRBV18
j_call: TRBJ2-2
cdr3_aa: CASSPLFQVDTGELFF

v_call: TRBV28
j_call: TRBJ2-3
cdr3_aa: CASSLRYTQYF

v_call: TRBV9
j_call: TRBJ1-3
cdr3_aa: CASSAEGMDTIYF

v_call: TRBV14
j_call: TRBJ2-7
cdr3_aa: CASSRLPGTGAYEQYF

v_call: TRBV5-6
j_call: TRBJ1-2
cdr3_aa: CASSFQINYGYTF

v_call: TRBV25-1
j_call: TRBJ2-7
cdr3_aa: CASSGRPPDSYEQYF

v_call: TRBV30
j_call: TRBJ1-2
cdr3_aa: CACPGQGDYGYTF